This entry features one T cell receptor (beta chain) sequence. Its antigen is still unknown. Nothing much larger sits one base from this clone, and base qualities are not available. Whole blood was collected in K2EDTA tubes by collaborating institutions according to the institutions' own protocols. Collaborator samples were shipped for TCRbeta analysis as frozen whole blood, isolated PBMCs, or DNA extracted from either sample type. TCRbeta CDR3 regions were amplified from genomic DNA using the immunoSEQ Assay, a bias-controlled multiplex PCR. The original methods were these. The number of nucleated cells in each sample was estimated by amplification of reference gene primers within the assay. To quantify the absolute abundance of each unique TCRbeta CDR3 rearrangement, sequence reads were collapsed and filtered. For each sample, productive Simpson clonality was calculated as the square root of Simpson's diversity index over productive rearrangements. What TCRdb holds here is the immuneACCESS table cut down to in-frame rearrangements. Part of the clones is not present; checked against another copy, under half of the missing clones reflect an unresolved V gene, and the others are unexplained. V and J calls and clone size are copied from that table; D and trimming were computed from the DNA. Counted in this sample were about 210,000 clones; roughly 88% of them appeared once. Clones ranked in the top ten supply more than 1.4% of the sample.

The CDR3 runs 13 residues from the cysteine to the phenylalanine. Solely the CDR3 DNA is kept, with 39 bases framed from the first base. Trimming leaves V shorter by 6 bases and J shorter by 9 bases, with the junction holding 8 bases beyond the gene matches. CDR1 LNHDA and CDR2 SQIVND were looked up in the germline V gene (reference sequence). These data come from a study of blood T cell repertoires in COVID-19 (TCRdb year 2020). Looking at the study overall: Samples covering the acute and convalescent phases of COVID-19 were provided by collaborators in the United States, Italy and Spain. The repertoires were released in a freely available public database meant as a resource for research on the immune response to SARS-CoV-2. HLA class I and class II types, where available, came from metadata supplied by the sample provider rather than from assay-based typing. The prospective study material was composed of cDNA or gDNA derived from T cells, B-cell-depleted T cells, or PBMCs. The dataset comprised deeply sampled blood TCRbeta repertoires from subjects exposed to, actively infected with, or recovered from COVID-19. The sample metadata nearly always contained a de-identified subject ID, COVID-19 status, age in years and sex. Samples came from the ongoing ImmuneRACE study (first 160 participants) plus 1,254 subjects from 6 global collaborators. General findings and caveats noted by the study authors: Clinical and demographic metadata were provided uncurated, with the amount varying by source and participant.

The chain is encoded by TRBV19 joined to TRBJ2-1, with TRBD1 identical over 7 junction bases. This receptor was identified in a man between 18 and 29 years old with active or convalescent COVID-19. Sequencing was performed on peripheral blood. The CDR3 corresponds to CASRNGAGGEQFF. The nucleotide sequence is given as TGTGCCAGTAGAAACGGCGCAGGGGGTGAGCAGTTCTTC. The entire variable domain, with the stretches around the CDR3 drawn from the reference TRBV19 and TRBJ2-1 proteins, is DGGITQSPKYLFRKEGQNVTLSCEQNLNHDAMYWYRQDPGQGLRLIYYSQIVNDFQKGDIAEGYSVSREKKESFPLTVTSAQKNPTAFYLCASRNGAGGEQFFGPGTRLTVL.